These 17 T cell receptor beta chains originate from one sample sequenced in a study of T-cell reconstitution after alpha-beta-depleted transplantation in children. As it was prepared, the TCRbeta library received unique molecular identifiers. TCRdb independently ran MiXCR on the PCR reads; one entry per CDR3 protein. In the table there are some 200,000 distinct CDR3 sequences, roughly 6.8% of which are singletons. The input for sequencing was PBMCs from the stem cell graft donor, taken from the stem cell graft. The source of these receptors is a human donor who donated a stem cell graft to a child with Wiskott-Aldrich syndrome.

Ten or more counts support this clonotype. The rearrangement links TRBV5-1 to TRBJ1-1; perhaps TRBD1 as D (6 bases). The CDR3 covers 16 residues. Trimming took 2 bases from V and 0 from J, leaving 14 bases between them. The germline gives CDR1 SGHRS, CDR2 YFSETQ. In DNA, the CDR3 is TGCGCCAGCAGCTTTACCCGGGACAAACTGAACACTGAAGCTTTCTTT. The encoded protein is CASSFTRDKLNTEAFF.

This clonotype was detected ten times or more. V is TRBV18 and J is TRBJ2-7; no definite D call. Trimming pared 6 bases from V and 6 bases from J, leaving 15 bases between. CDR3 length equals 13 residues. Germline-derived CDR1 and CDR2 are KGHSH and LQKENI. CDR3 nucleotide sequence: TGTGCCAGCTCGCCCTCAGTATCCCCCGAGCAGTACTTC. Translation gives CASSPSVSPEQYF.

The chain is built from TRBV2 and TRBJ1-5; 9 bases line up with TRBD1. The junction had 3 bases not matched to a gene; V was cut back by 4 bases and J by 5 bases. This CDR3 region has 14 residues. Looked up from germline, CDR1 is SNHLY and CDR2 is FYNNEI. The CDR3 DNA is TGTGCCAGCAGTGCGGGACAGGGATATCAGCCCCAGCATTTT. It translates to CASSAGQGYQPQHF.

This clonotype was seen many times. The chain recombines TRBV12-3 or TRBV12-4 with TRBJ2-2, with D perhaps TRBD2 (5 bases). The CDR3 loop spans 13 amino acids. The V gene lost 6 bases and the J gene lost 6 bases, with 11 bases spanning the gap. The CDR3 sequence: CASSHTSSGELFF. In DNA form, the CDR3 reads TGTGCCAGCAGCCATACTAGTTCCGGGGAGCTGTTTTTT.

This clonotype occurred a few times. The rearrangement uses TRBV5-1 and TRBJ2-3, with 7 bases lining up with TRBD2. CDR1 SGHRS and CDR2 YFSETQ come from the germline V gene. After removal of 2 bases from V and 3 bases from J, the junction contained 9 bases not matched to a gene. The CDR3 spans 16 residues. CDR3 nucleotide sequence: TGCGCCAGCAGCTTCGGAGCGGGGTCAGGGACAGATACGCAGTATTTT. Its protein is CASSFGAGSGTDTQYF.

This clonotype was recorded many times. This rearrangement joins TRBV5-1 to TRBJ2-6; TRBD1 might be the D (6 bases). The CDR3 has 15 amino acids. The germline V and J ends were trimmed by 3 bases and 0 bases, with 7 bases remaining between them. CDR1 and CDR2 (germline): SGHRS, YFSETQ. As DNA, the CDR3 is TGCGCCAGCAGCTCACAGGGCTCTGGGGCCAACGTCCTGACTTTC. As protein: CASSSQGSGANVLTF.

The chain couples TRBV11-3 to TRBJ2-1; possibly TRBD2 for D (6 bases). CDR1 is SGHNT and CDR2 is YENEEA in the germline V gene. V was shortened by 7 bases and J by 6 bases, with 19 bases between the two germline ends. The CDR3 is 15 amino acids. CDR3: CASNEGAAEGNEQFF. The CDR3 nucleotides read TGTGCCAGCAACGAAGGGGCAGCGGAGGGCAATGAGCAGTTCTTC.

V gene TRBV5-6 combines with J gene TRBJ2-2; D gene uncertain. Germline CDR1 SGHDT, CDR2 YYEEEE. The CDR3 has 14 amino acids. The V gene lost 2 bases and the J gene lost 3 bases, with 8 bases spanning the gap. CDR3 sequence: CASSFQYDTGELFF. As DNA, the CDR3 is TGTGCCAGCAGCTTTCAGTACGACACCGGGGAGCTGTTTTTT.

V and J are TRBV4-1 and TRBJ2-1; D remains ambiguous. Germline CDR1 and CDR2: MGHRA and YSYEKL. The CDR3 covers 17 residues. V was trimmed by 0 bases and J by 1 base, leaving 13 bases between them. Written as DNA, the CDR3 is TGCGCCAGCAGCCAAGATAGCAGCGCGGTATCCTACAATGAGCAGTTCTTC. It translates to CASSQDSSAVSYNEQFF.

This clonotype was detected many times. The chain couples TRBV6-1 to TRBJ1-1; no reliable D call. V lost 6 bases to trimming and J lost 0 bases, with 17 bases between them. Germline V lookup: CDR1 MNHNS, CDR2 SASEGT. This CDR3 is built from 16 residues. The CDR3 DNA reads as TGTGCCAGCAGCCGAAGATCTGAGATTATGAACACTGAAGCTTTCTTT. It is translated as CASSRRSEIMNTEAFF.

This clonotype was counted at least ten times. This chain links TRBV20-1 with TRBJ2-4, with D possibly called TRBD1 or TRBD2 (5 bases each). V was trimmed by 2 bases and J by 5 bases, leaving 16 bases between them. CDR1 is DFQATT, CDR2 SNEGSKA, per germline (reference sequence). This CDR3 comprises 15 residues. CDR3 sequence reads: CSARPGGGAENIQYF. The CDR3 nucleotides read TGCAGTGCTAGACCCGGTGGGGGAGCGGAAAACATTCAGTACTTC.

There are many counts of this clonotype. The V call is TRBV6-5, the J call TRBJ2-7; D may be TRBD2 (7 bases). The CDR3 is made up of 13 amino acids. Trimming took off 10 bases at V and 7 bases at J, with 20 bases between the two ends. Germline CDR1 is MNHEY and CDR2 is SVGAGI. CDR3 protein: CATQMGGLLEQYF. DNA for the CDR3: TGTGCCACCCAAATGGGGGGGCTCTTAGAGCAGTACTTC.

The sample holds many counts of this clonotype. The J gene is TRBJ1-1, the V gene TRBV24-1; 7 bases are a match to TRBD1. The CDR3 consists of 11 residues. Germline-derived CDR1 and CDR2 are KGHDR and SFDVKD. Trimming took 8 bases from V and 9 from J; bases not matched to a gene: 5. The CDR3 DNA sequence: TGTGCCACCACGGAGGGGGCGAAAGCTTTCTTT. Its protein product is CATTEGAKAFF.

Only a few counts were recorded for this clonotype. The chain links TRBV2 to TRBJ2-7, with 9 bases aligning to TRBD2. The germline V gene encodes CDR1 SNHLY and CDR2 FYNNEI. The CDR3 has 14 amino acids. V was pared by 7 bases and J by 6 bases, with 10 bases of the junction left unmatched. CDR3 protein: CASKIRTSVSEQYF. The CDR3 DNA reads TGTGCCAGCAAGATCCGGACTAGCGTCTCCGAGCAGTACTTC.

This clonotype was seen ten or more times. The chain carries TRBV10-3 and TRBJ1-2, with a tentative D call TRBD1 (5 bases). The CDR3 has 15 residues. In germline, CDR1 is ENHRY, CDR2 SYGVKD. V lost 6 bases to trimming and J lost 2 bases, with 16 bases between them. CDR3 DNA: TGTGCCATCAGGGGAGCCGGGGGAGAAAACTATGGCTACACCTTC. It is translated as CAIRGAGGENYGYTF.

This clonotype was picked up many times. The J gene is TRBJ1-2, the V gene TRBV5-1, with 9 nucleotides matching TRBD1. The V and J ends lost 3 bases and 4 bases, in that order; junction bases with no gene match: 7. Per the germline V gene, CDR1 is SGHRS and CDR2 is YFSETQ. The CDR3 spans 15 residues. The CDR3 DNA reads as TGCGCCAGCAGCTCCCCCGGGACAGGGAGCTATGGCTACACCTTC. Residues: CASSSPGTGSYGYTF.

This clonotype was seen ten or more times. The chain uses TRBV6-5 and TRBJ2-7, with D perhaps TRBD2 (6 bases). The V gene's germline CDR1 is MNHEY and CDR2 SVGAGI. V was pared by 3 bases and J by 3 bases, with 15 bases between. The CDR3 contains 15 residues. The CDR3 DNA follows: TGTGCCAGCAGTTATGGTGGCAGGGACTTCTACGAGCAGTACTTC. It specifies CASSYGGRDFYEQYF.